The sequence of this T cell receptor beta chain was determined in a study of shared clonotypes between healthy human individuals. Running of the assay took place at deep level. The repertoire was sequenced with immunoSEQ multiplex PCR; TCRdb's copy has only in-frame clones and lacks some. The table has approximately 340,000 clones, approximately 79% seen once. A remark on this clone: What it binds is unknown.

Study-wide findings and caveats: Only blood samples were collected, and tissue repertoires likely differ.

Sequencing was performed on memory CD4+ T cells sorted from blood. The subset was: CD45RA-negative fraction. The TCR originated in a man aged 25 to 40 in good health.

DNA for the CDR3: TGTGCCAGCAGTTTAGTGAGGTCCTACAATGAGCAGTTCTTC. Amino acid sequence: CASSLVRSYNEQFF. The chain is built from TRBV28 and TRBJ2-1; D gene ambiguous. V was clipped by 2 bases and J by 1 base, with 6 bases between them. The CDR3 spans 14 residues. CDR1 and CDR2 (germline): MDHEN, SYDVKM.